This T cell receptor (beta chain) came from a study of identical twins. Findings and caveats of the study: Alpha sequences that were out-of-frame and twin-shared showed an excess of low generation probability. Cord blood beta clonotypes present at high abundance carried fewer insertions; no such pattern appeared in memory repertoires.

As concerns this clonotype: Its antigen is unknown.

Using its own MiXCR run on the 5' RACE reads, TCRdb lists one record per CDR3 protein. The profile shows 510,000 or so distinct CDR3 sequences, roughly 15% of them singletons. These data also featured in a second study, about yellow fever vaccine responses in identical twins. From that paper: Twins' vaccine T cell responses were reported to seem partly convergent and partly personalized.

Sequencing input: CD4+ T cells sorted from blood. The source of this sequence is a woman aged 18 to 35 in good health.

The CDR3: CASSREGLAPDTQYF. CDR3 DNA sequence: TGCGCCAGCAGCCGGGAGGGACTAGCCCCAGATACGCAGTATTTT. The chain links TRBV5-1 to TRBJ2-3; 9 positions match TRBD2. The V segment lost 4 bases and the J segment 4 bases; nucleotides outside the gene matches: 7. Germline V gene lookup returns CDR1 SGHRS and CDR2 YFSETQ. The CDR3 consists of 15 residues.